The 32 T cell receptor beta chains given below trace back to one sample, sequenced in a study of cytomegalovirus exposure and HLA in healthy donors. PCR primers comprised 60 Vbeta and 13 Jbeta primers. TCRdb's table, derived via immunoSEQ multiplex PCR, lists solely in-frame clones and lacks some. The sample has approximately 120,000 clones, about 76% seen once; the top ten hold around 8%. Sequencing input: PBMCs. The receptors stem from a middle-aged man in good health and CMV-seronegative.

The J gene is TRBJ2-1, the V gene TRBV7-2; D perhaps matches TRBD1 (5 bases). The CDR3 runs 12 residues. Trimming left V 5 bases short and J 5 bases short, with 7 bases between. CDR1 is SGHTA and CDR2 is FQGNSA in the germline V gene. CDR3 in amino acids: CASSRTNNEQFF. In DNA, the CDR3 is TGTGCCAGCAGCCGGACAAACAATGAGCAGTTCTTC.

This clone was found a few times. The CDR3 sequence is CASSRIQGADNSPLHF. Written as DNA, the CDR3 is TGTGCCAGCAGCAGGATTCAGGGGGCGGATAATTCACCCCTCCACTTT. V is TRBV7-9 and J is TRBJ1-6, with 8 bases matching TRBD1. CDR1 is SEHNR, CDR2 FQNEAQ, per germline (reference sequence). CDR3 length: 16 amino acids. J was trimmed by 5 bases and V by 5 bases; bases with no gene match: 8.

In DNA, the CDR3 is TGTGCCAGCAGTTACGCAGGGGGCGCCTCTGGAAACACCATATATTTT. Translation gives CASSYAGGASGNTIYF. The V gene is TRBV6-6, the J gene TRBJ1-3; 8 bases are shared with TRBD1. The CDR3 contains 16 residues. With 2 bases clipped from V and 0 bases from J, the junction kept 3 bases outside the gene matches. Germline V lookup: CDR1 MNHNY, CDR2 SVGAGI (reference sequence).

V is TRBV11-1 and J is TRBJ2-5; 8 positions match TRBD1. Germline V gene lookup returns CDR1 SGHAT and CDR2 FQDESV (reference sequence). The CDR3 has 13 residues. V trimming: 5 bases; J trimming: 5 bases; junction bases outside the gene matches: 4. The CDR3 nucleotides are TGTGCCAGCAGCGCACACAGGGGGGAGACCCAGTACTTC. Protein: CASSAHRGETQYF.

The chain combines TRBV4-2 with TRBJ1-2; D unclear. V was shortened by 1 base and J by 2 bases, with 8 bases between the two germline ends. The CDR3 covers 14 residues. CDR1 is LGHNA, CDR2 YNFKEQ, per germline. This chain's CDR3 is CASSQVDGNYGYTF. The DNA of the CDR3 is TGTGCCAGCAGCCAAGTCGACGGGAACTATGGCTACACCTTC.

The chain employs TRBV6-6 and TRBJ1-1, with 10 bases fitting TRBD1. V shed 4 bases and J 5 bases; nucleotides not matched to a gene: 4. This CDR3 contains 14 residues. Germline V CDR1 and CDR2: MNHNY, SVGAGI (reference sequence). CDR3: CASSSGQGLTEAFF. The CDR3, as DNA: TGTGCCAGCAGTTCGGGACAGGGGTTGACTGAAGCTTTCTTT.

A few counts support this clone. The rearrangement links TRBV27 to TRBJ2-7; no definite D call. CDR3 length equals 11 residues. V lost 4 bases to trimming and J lost 4 bases, with 5 bases between them. Germline CDR1 MNHEY, CDR2 SMNVEV (reference sequence). The CDR3 DNA follows: TGTGCCAGCAGTTCCCTTTACGAGCAGTACTTC. It codes for CASSSLYEQYF.

This rearrangement joins TRBV12-2 to TRBJ2-5; no DNA check was done on the table's D call, TRBD2. TRBV12-2 is annotated as a pseudogene. The length of the CDR3 is 18 residues. CDR3 region: CASRLITPLAGGHLTQYF. The CDR3 nucleotides read TGTGCAAGTCGCTTAATCACCCCCCTAGCGGGGGGACATTTGACCCAGTACTTC.

The chain's CDR3 is CASSQDRDTEAFF. DNA for the CDR3: TGTGCCAGCAGCCAAGACCGGGACACTGAAGCTTTCTTT. V usage is TRBV4-2 and J usage is TRBJ1-1; D is unclear. With 0 bases removed from V and 3 bases from J, the gap between germline ends came to 5 bases. Looked up from germline, CDR1 is LGHNA and CDR2 is YNFKEQ. CDR3 length: 13 residues.

This clone turned up a few times. The gene calls are TRBV7-9 and TRBJ2-3, with D perhaps matching TRBD1 (7 bases). Germline CDR1 and CDR2: SEHNR and FQNEAQ (reference sequence). CDR3 length: 14 residues. V was shortened by 7 bases and J by 3 bases, with 14 bases between the two germline ends. CDR3 residues: CASNRGGVTDTQYF. CDR3 nucleotides: TGTGCCAGCAACAGGGGCGGGGTGACAGATACGCAGTATTTT.

The chain links TRBV9 to TRBJ1-5; the D gene is possibly TRBD1 (5 bases). This CDR3 comprises 16 residues. Germline CDR1 is SGDLS and CDR2 is YYNGEE. V was trimmed by 1 base and J by 7 bases, leaving 18 bases between them. Here the CDR3 DNA reads TGTGCCAGCAGCGTACCTCCGGGGGGTATGGGGCAGCCCCAGCATTTT. It specifies CASSVPPGGMGQPQHF.

V usage is TRBV5-4 and J usage is TRBJ1-2, with TRBD1 matching 7 bases. The CDR3 loop spans 13 amino acids. The V gene's germline CDR1 is SGHNT and CDR2 YYREEE (reference sequence). The junction had 4 bases not matched to a gene; V was cut back by 4 bases and J by 4 bases. The CDR3 here is CASSVGTAYGYTF. The DNA for the CDR3 is TGTGCCAGCAGCGTCGGGACAGCCTATGGCTACACCTTC.

The gene calls are TRBV27 and TRBJ2-7, with D perhaps matching TRBD2 (7 bases). Trimming pared 8 bases from V and 2 bases from J, leaving 13 bases between. The CDR3 runs 13 residues. CDR1 is MNHEY and CDR2 is SMNVEV in the germline V gene (reference sequence). CDR3 nucleotide sequence: TGTGCCAGCCTGGGGGGGCTCCCCTACGAGCAGTACTTC. Translation gives CASLGGLPYEQYF.

This chain uses TRBV4-1 with TRBJ2-5; 8 bases are a match to TRBD2. The J call may be wrong; the DNA end is better matched by TRBJ2-7. The length of the CDR3 is 17 residues. Germline assignment: CDR1 MGHRA and CDR2 YSYEKL. Here the CDR3 reads CASSQDPAGADSYEQYF. CDR3 in DNA: TGCGCCAGCAGCCAAGACCCAGCGGGGGCCGACTCCTACGAGCAGTACTTC.

The V call is TRBV5-1, the J call TRBJ1-2; 7 nucleotides line up with TRBD1. V gave up 0 bases and J gave up 2 bases; unmatched junction bases: 10. This CDR3 spans 17 amino acids. CDR1 and CDR2 from the germline V gene are SGHRS and YFSETQ. CDR3 bases: TGCGCCAGCAGCTTGGAGGGGGCGGCCCAAGCCAACTATGGCTACACCTTC. It specifies CASSLEGAAQANYGYTF.

The chain employs TRBV27 and TRBJ1-1; possibly TRBD1 for D (6 bases). The V gene's germline CDR1 is MNHEY and CDR2 SMNVEV (reference sequence). The CDR3 length is 14 residues. Between the trimmed V and J ends, which lost 6 bases and 5 bases, there was a span of 16 bases. As DNA, the CDR3 is TGTGCCAGCAGCAGGACAGAGACAAGAACTGAAGCTTTCTTT. Translated, it gives CASSRTETRTEAFF.

The genes are TRBV10-3 and TRBJ2-3; 10 bases align to TRBD2. CDR1 ENHRY and CDR2 SYGVKD come from the germline V gene. This CDR3 has 15 residues. The ends lost 10 bases at V and 2 bases at J; junction bases unmatched: 9. CDR3 in amino acids: CATKTGTSATDTQYF. Written as DNA, the CDR3 is TGTGCCACCAAGACTGGGACTAGCGCCACAGATACGCAGTATTTT.

The J gene is TRBJ1-1, the V gene TRBV2; unclear D gene. Trimming removed 5 bases at V and 1 base at J, with 8 bases between. The CDR3 length is 13 residues. Germline assignment: CDR1 SNHLY and CDR2 FYNNEI. In DNA form, the CDR3 reads TGTGCCAGCAGTCTGCAGGCGAACACTGAAGCTTTCTTT. This sequence encodes CASSLQANTEAFF.

The J gene is TRBJ1-1, the V gene TRBV5-5; TRBD1 aligns across 7 bases. The ends lost 1 base at V and 11 bases at J; junction bases unmatched: 11. This CDR3 is built from 14 residues. In germline, CDR1 is SGHKS, CDR2 YYEKEE (reference sequence). In nucleotides, the CDR3 is TGTGCCAGCAGCTTGACAGGGGTGGAGTGCGGGGCTTTCTTT. Translation gives CASSLTGVECGAFF. Looking up the rest from reference TRBV5-5 and TRBJ1-1 gives the full variable domain: DAGVTQSPTHLIKTRGQQVTLRCSPISGHKSVSWYQQVLGQGPQFIFQYYEKEERGRGNFPDRFSARQFPNYSSELNVNALLLGDSALYLCASSLTGVECGAFFGQGTRLTVV.

This clone has just a few counts. The chain carries TRBV7-2 and TRBJ1-1; tentatively, D is TRBD1 (6 bases). The germline V and J ends were trimmed by 7 bases and 1 base, with 13 bases remaining between them. Germline CDR1 is SGHTA and CDR2 is FQGNSA. The CDR3 extends over 14 amino acids. The CDR3 protein is CASTLRGGNTEAFF. CDR3 nucleotides: TGTGCCAGCACTCTACGAGGGGGGAACACTGAAGCTTTCTTT.

The chain couples TRBV6-5 to TRBJ2-5; 8 bases match TRBD2. The CDR3 runs 14 residues. The V gene's germline CDR1 is MNHEY and CDR2 SVGAGI. V lost 0 bases and J lost 4; bases outside the gene matches: 1. In nucleotides, the CDR3 is TGTGCCAGCAGTTACTCAAGCGGGGGAGAGACCCAGTACTTC. Residues: CASSYSSGGETQYF.

This chain connects TRBV4-2 to TRBJ1-4; D perhaps matches TRBD1 (5 bases). The V end was cut by 1 base, the J end by 7 bases, with 10 bases between. Germline V gene lookup returns CDR1 LGHNA and CDR2 YNFKEQ. There are 14 residues in the CDR3. The CDR3 nucleotides are TGTGCCAGCAGCCAAGGGGGCAGGGTTGAAAAACTGTTTTTT. Its protein is CASSQGGRVEKLFF.

This chain joins TRBV28 and TRBJ2-3, with 7 nucleotides matching TRBD1. CDR1 is MDHEN and CDR2 is SYDVKM in the germline V gene. Trimming at V came to 7 bases and at J to 2 bases, leaving 3 bases not matched to a gene. The CDR3 covers 13 residues. CDR3 coding DNA: TGTGCCAGCAACGACAGGGACACAGATACGCAGTATTTT. Its translation is CASNDRDTDTQYF.

This clone was seen only a few times. The chain employs TRBV6-1 and TRBJ1-2, with D perhaps matching TRBD1 (5 bases). Germline lookup yields CDR1 MNHNS and CDR2 SASEGT. V shed 0 bases and J shed 5 bases, with 10 bases lying between them. This CDR3 is built from 14 residues. CDR3 nucleotides: TGTGCCAGCAGTGAAGCGGCAGGGTGGTATGGCTACACCTTC. It specifies CASSEAAGWYGYTF.

The genes are TRBV11-2 and TRBJ1-2; D unresolved. This CDR3 is 13 amino acids long. Germline V gene data show CDR1 as SGHAT and CDR2 as FQNNGV. The germline V and J ends were trimmed by 1 base and 7 bases, with 10 bases remaining between them. In DNA form, the CDR3 reads TGTGCCAGCAGCTTAGGTCCCCTCTCTGGCTACACCTTC. The encoded protein is CASSLGPLSGYTF.

This clone turned up a few times. The chain recombines TRBV4-3 with TRBJ2-5, with 11 bases aligning to TRBD2. The CDR3 is made up of 18 amino acids. V dropped 6 bases and J dropped 3; count of bases not matched to a gene: 15. CDR1 LGHNA and CDR2 YSLEER come from the germline V gene. CDR3 bases: TGCGCCAGCAGTCTTAACGCAGGACTAGCGGGCGCCAAAGAGACCCAGTACTTC. Its translation: CASSLNAGLAGAKETQYF.

This clone has more than one count but fewer than ten. The chain recombines TRBV5-8 with TRBJ2-3, with D unresolved. The ends were cut back, 3 bases at V and 1 base at J, with 6 bases in the middle. The germline gives CDR1 SGHTS, CDR2 YDEGEE. This CDR3 region has 13 residues. The CDR3 spells CASSSRGTDTQYF. Here the CDR3 DNA reads TGTGCCAGCAGCTCCCGGGGCACAGATACGCAGTATTTT.

This clone was found a few times. J is TRBJ2-4 and V is TRBV4-1; TRBD2 aligns across 8 bases. Germline CDR1 MGHRA, CDR2 YSYEKL. The CDR3 runs 19 residues. V was clipped by 0 bases and J by 8 bases; unmatched bases: 18. The CDR3, as DNA: TGCGCCAGCAGCCAAGAAGCTGGGGCCCTTTACGGGGGGGAGGACATTCAGTACTTC. Protein: CASSQEAGALYGGEDIQYF.

The J gene is TRBJ2-7, the V gene TRBV7-9; 11 bases match TRBD1. The ends lost 5 bases at V and 2 bases at J; junction bases unmatched: 8. Germline CDR1 SEHNR, CDR2 FQNEAQ (reference sequence). There are 16 residues in the CDR3. The CDR3 bases are TGTGCCAGCAGCAACCGGGACAGGGGGTTGACCTACGAGCAGTACTTC. Translating gives CASSNRDRGLTYEQYF.

About this clone itself: Other DNA sequences from this sample encode an identical CDR3 as well. The chain joins TRBV5-1 to TRBJ1-2; 7 bases map to TRBD1. J gave up 3 bases and V 4 bases, and 3 bases lay outside the gene matches. The CDR3 length is 13 residues. The germline CDR1 and CDR2 sequences are SGHRS and YFSETQ. The CDR3 loop is CASSPGQDYGYTF. CDR3 nucleotides: TGCGCCAGCAGCCCAGGACAGGACTATGGCTACACCTTC.

The rearrangement links TRBV19 to TRBJ2-6, with 7 bases lining up with TRBD1. Germline V CDR1 and CDR2: LNHDA, SQIVND (reference sequence). V was pared by 5 bases and J by 0 bases, with 13 bases of the junction left unmatched. The CDR3 is 19 residues long. CDR3 nucleotides: TGTGCCAGTAGTCCAACGGGGACAGCGAAACTCTCTGGGGCCAACGTCCTGACTTTC. This codes for CASSPTGTAKLSGANVLTF.

The V call is TRBV27, the J call TRBJ2-4, with no clear D. V lost 5 bases to trimming and J lost 0 bases, with 11 bases between them. CDR3 length equals 15 residues. Germline V gene sequence: CDR1 MNHEY, CDR2 SMNVEV (reference sequence). CDR3: CASSSQALAKNIQYF. The CDR3 DNA is TGTGCCAGCAGTAGCCAGGCTCTAGCCAAAAACATTCAGTACTTC.